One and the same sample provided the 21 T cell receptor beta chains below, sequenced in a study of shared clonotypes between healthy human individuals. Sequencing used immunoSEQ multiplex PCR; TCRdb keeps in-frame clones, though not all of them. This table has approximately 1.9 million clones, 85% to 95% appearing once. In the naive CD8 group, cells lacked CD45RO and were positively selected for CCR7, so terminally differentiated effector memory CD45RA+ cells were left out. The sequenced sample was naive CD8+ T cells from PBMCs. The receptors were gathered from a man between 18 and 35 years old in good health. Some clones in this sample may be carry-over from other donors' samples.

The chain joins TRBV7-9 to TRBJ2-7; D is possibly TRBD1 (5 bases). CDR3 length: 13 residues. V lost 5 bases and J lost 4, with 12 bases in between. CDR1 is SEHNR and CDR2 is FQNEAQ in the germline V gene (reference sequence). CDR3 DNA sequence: TGTGCCAGCAGCACAATACAGGAGTACGAGCAGTACTTC. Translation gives CASSTIQEYEQYF.

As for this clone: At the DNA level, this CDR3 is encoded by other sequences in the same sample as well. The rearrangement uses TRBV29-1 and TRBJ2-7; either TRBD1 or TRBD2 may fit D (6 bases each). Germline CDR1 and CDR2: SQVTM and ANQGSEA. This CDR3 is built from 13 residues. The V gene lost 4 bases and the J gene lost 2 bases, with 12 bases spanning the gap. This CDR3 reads CSVAGGPTYEQYF. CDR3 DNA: TGCAGCGTTGCTGGGGGGCCCACCTACGAGCAGTACTTC.

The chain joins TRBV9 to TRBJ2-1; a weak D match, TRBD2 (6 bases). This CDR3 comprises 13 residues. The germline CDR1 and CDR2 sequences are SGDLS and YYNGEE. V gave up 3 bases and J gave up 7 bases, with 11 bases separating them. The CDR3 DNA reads TGTGCCAGCAGCGCGGGAGTCAAGAATGAGCAGTTCTTC. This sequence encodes CASSAGVKNEQFF. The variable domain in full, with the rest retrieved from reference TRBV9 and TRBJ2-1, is DSGVTQTPKHLITATGQRVTLRCSPRSGDLSVYWYQQSLDQGLQFLIQYYNGEERAKGNILERFSAQQFPDLHSELNLSSLELGDSALYFCASSAGVKNEQFFGPGTRLTVL.

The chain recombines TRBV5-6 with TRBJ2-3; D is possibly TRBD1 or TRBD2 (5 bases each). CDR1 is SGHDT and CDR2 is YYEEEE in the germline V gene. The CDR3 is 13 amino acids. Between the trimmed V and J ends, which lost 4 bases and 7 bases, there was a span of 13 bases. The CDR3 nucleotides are TGTGCCAGCAGCCCGGGGACGGGTAATACGCAGTATTTT. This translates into CASSPGTGNTQYF. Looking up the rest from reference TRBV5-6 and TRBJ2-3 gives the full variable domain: DAGVTQSPTHLIKTRGQQVTLRCSPKSGHDTVSWYQQALGQGPQFIFQYYEEEERQRGNFPDRFSGHQFPNYSSELNVNALLLGDSALYLCASSPGTGNTQYFGPGTRLTVL.

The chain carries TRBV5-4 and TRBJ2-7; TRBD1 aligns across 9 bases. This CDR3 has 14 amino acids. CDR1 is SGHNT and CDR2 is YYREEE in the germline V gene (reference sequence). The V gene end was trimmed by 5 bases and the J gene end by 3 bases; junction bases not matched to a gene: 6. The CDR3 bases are TGTGCCAGCAGGGCCGGGACAGGGCTCTACGAGCAGTACTTC. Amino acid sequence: CASRAGTGLYEQYF.

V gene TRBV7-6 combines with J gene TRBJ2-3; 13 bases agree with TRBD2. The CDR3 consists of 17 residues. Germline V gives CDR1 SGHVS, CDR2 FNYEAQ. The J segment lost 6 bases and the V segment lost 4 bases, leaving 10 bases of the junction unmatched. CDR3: CASSSGLAGVLTDTQYF. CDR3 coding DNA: TGTGCCAGCAGCTCCGGACTAGCGGGAGTTTTAACGGATACGCAGTATTTT.

The CDR3 region has the DNA TGCGCCAGCAGCTTGGGGGGGATGGTGTACGAGCAGTACTTC. Encoded protein: CASSLGGMVYEQYF. The rearrangement joins TRBV5-1 to TRBJ2-7; D possibly uses TRBD1 or TRBD2 (5 bases each). CDR3 length: 14 amino acids. Trimming left V 0 bases short and J 4 bases short, with 11 bases between. Germline CDR1 and CDR2: SGHRS and YFSETQ. Looking up the rest from reference TRBV5-1 and TRBJ2-7 gives the full variable domain: KAGVTQTPRYLIKTRGQQVTLSCSPISGHRSVSWYQQTPGQGLQFLFEYFSETQRNKGNFPGRFSGRQFSNSRSEMNVSTLELGDSALYLCASSLGGMVYEQYFGPGTRLTVT.

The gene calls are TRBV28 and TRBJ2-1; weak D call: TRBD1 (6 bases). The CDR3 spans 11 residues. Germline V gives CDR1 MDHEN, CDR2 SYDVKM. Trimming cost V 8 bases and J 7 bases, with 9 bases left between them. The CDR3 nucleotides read TGTGCCAGCCAGGGGTGGAATGAGCAGTTCTTC. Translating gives CASQGWNEQFF. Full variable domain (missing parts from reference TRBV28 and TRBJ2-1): DVKVTQSSRYLVKRTGEKVFLECVQDMDHENMFWYRQDPGLGLRLIYFSYDVKMKEKGDIPEGYSVSREKKERFSLILESASTNQTSMYLCASQGWNEQFFGPGTRLTVL.

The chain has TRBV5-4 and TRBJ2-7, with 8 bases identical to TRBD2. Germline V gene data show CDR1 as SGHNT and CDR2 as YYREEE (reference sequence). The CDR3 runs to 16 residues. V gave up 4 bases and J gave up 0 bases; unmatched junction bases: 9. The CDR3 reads CASSGVSGGSSYEQYF. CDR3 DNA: TGTGCCAGCAGCGGCGTTTCGGGAGGGAGCTCCTACGAGCAGTACTTC.

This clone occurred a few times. The CDR3 loop is CASLRTIQEEAFF. The CDR3 DNA follows: TGTGCCAGCTTAAGGACAATCCAAGAAGAAGCTTTCTTT. J is TRBJ1-1 and V is TRBV7-9, with D maybe TRBD1 (5 bases). V gave up 8 bases and J gave up 8 bases, with 18 bases separating them. Germline CDR1 is SEHNR and CDR2 is FQNEAQ (reference sequence). The CDR3 runs to 13 residues.

CDR3 loop: CASSFTGLNTEAFF. The CDR3 region has the DNA TGTGCCAGCAGCTTCACCGGGTTGAACACTGAAGCTTTCTTT. This chain uses TRBV7-2 with TRBJ1-1; D gene ambiguous. The germline V gene has CDR1 SGHTA and CDR2 FQGNSA. The CDR3 totals 14 residues. V dropped 3 bases and J dropped 0 bases, with 8 bases sitting between them. The whole variable domain, filled in from reference TRBV7-2 and TRBJ1-1, reads GAGVSQSPSNKVTEKGKDVELRCDPISGHTALYWYRQSLGQGLEFLIYFQGNSAPDKSGLPSDRFSAERTGGSVSTLTIQRTQQEDSAVYLCASSFTGLNTEAFFGQGTRLTVV.

CDR3 nucleotide sequence: TGTGCCAGCGACAGAGGACACTCTGGAAACACCATATATTTT. This sequence encodes CASDRGHSGNTIYF. This chain uses TRBV28 with TRBJ1-3; the D gene is possibly TRBD1 (5 bases). This CDR3 region has 14 residues. V lost 8 bases to trimming and J lost 0 bases, with 11 bases between them. The germline V gene encodes CDR1 MDHEN and CDR2 SYDVKM. Together with reference TRBV28 and TRBJ1-3, the CDR3 gives the full variable domain: DVKVTQSSRYLVKRTGEKVFLECVQDMDHENMFWYRQDPGLGLRLIYFSYDVKMKEKGDIPEGYSVSREKKERFSLILESASTNQTSMYLCASDRGHSGNTIYFGEGSWLTVV.

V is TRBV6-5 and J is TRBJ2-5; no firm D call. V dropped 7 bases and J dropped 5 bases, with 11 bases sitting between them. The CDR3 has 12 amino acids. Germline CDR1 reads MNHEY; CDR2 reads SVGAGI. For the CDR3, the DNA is TGTGCCAGCATCTTCGGACCCGAGACCCAGTACTTC. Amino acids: CASIFGPETQYF.

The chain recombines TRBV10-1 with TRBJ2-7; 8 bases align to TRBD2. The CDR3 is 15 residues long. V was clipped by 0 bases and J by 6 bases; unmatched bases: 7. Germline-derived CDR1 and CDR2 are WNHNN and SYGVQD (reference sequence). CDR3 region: CASSESGGLAGEQYF. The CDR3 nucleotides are TGCGCCAGCAGTGAGTCGGGCGGACTAGCCGGCGAGCAGTACTTC.

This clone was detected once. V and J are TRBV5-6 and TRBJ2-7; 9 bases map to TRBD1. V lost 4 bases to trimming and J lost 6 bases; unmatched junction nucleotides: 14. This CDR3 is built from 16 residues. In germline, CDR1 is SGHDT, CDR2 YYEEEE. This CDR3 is CASSDPPGQGPVEQYF. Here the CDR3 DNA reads TGTGCCAGCAGCGACCCCCCGGGACAGGGCCCTGTCGAGCAGTACTTC.

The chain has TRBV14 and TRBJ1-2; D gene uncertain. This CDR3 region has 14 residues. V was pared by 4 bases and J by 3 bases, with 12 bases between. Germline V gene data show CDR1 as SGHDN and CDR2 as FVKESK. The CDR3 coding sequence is TGTGCCAGCAGCCCCAAATCCCGGTACTATGGCTACACCTTC. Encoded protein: CASSPKSRYYGYTF.

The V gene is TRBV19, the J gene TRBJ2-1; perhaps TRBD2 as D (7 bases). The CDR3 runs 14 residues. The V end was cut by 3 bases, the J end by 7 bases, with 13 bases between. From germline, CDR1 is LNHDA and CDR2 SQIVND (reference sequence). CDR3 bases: TGTGCCAGTAGTATGGGGGGGCCCGGGAATGAGCAGTTCTTC. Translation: CASSMGGPGNEQFF.

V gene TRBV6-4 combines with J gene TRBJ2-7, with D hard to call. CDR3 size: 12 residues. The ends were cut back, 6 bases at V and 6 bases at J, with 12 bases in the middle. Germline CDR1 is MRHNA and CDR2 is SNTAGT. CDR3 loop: CASRTQNGEQYF. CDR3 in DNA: TGTGCCAGCAGGACCCAAAATGGCGAGCAGTACTTC.

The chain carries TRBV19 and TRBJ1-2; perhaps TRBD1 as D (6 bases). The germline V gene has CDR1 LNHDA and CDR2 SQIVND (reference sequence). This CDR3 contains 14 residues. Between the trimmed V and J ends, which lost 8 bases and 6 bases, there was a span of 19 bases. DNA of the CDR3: TGTGCCAGTGGGGGAAGTGGACAGCCTAATGGCTACACCTTC. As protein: CASGGSGQPNGYTF.

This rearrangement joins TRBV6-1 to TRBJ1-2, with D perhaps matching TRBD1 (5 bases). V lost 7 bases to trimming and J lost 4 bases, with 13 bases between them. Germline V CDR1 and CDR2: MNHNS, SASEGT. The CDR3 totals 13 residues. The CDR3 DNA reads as TGTGCCAGCAACCCCGACAGATTCTATGGCTACACCTTC. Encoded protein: CASNPDRFYGYTF.

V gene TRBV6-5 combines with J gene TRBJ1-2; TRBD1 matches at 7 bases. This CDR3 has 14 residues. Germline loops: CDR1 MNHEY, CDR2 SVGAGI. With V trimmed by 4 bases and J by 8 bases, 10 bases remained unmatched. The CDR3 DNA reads TGTGCCAGCAGTTCTGGGACAGCAATTCACGGCTACACCTTC. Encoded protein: CASSSGTAIHGYTF.